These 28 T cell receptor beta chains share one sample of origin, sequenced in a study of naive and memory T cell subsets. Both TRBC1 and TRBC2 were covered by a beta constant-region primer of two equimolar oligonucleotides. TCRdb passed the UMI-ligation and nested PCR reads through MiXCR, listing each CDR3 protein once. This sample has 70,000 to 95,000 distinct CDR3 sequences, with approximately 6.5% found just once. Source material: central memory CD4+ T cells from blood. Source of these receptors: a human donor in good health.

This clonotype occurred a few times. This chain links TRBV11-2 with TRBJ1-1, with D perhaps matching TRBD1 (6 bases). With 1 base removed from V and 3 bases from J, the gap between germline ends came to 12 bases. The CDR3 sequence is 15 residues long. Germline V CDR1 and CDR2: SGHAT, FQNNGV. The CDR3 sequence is CASSLVAGAYTEAFF. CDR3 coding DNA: TGTGCCAGCAGCTTAGTGGCAGGGGCTTACACTGAAGCTTTCTTT.

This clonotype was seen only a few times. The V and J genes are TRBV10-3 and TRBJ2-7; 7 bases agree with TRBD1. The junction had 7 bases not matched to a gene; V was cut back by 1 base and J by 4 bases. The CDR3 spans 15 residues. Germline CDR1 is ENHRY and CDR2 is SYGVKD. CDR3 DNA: TGTGCCATCAGTGAGTTGGACAGGTCCCTTTACGAGCAGTACTTC. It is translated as CAISELDRSLYEQYF.

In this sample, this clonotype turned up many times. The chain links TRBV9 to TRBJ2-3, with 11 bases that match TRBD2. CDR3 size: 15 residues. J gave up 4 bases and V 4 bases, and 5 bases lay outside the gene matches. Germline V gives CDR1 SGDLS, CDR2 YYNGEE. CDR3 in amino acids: CASSLIAGGADTQYF. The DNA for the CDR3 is TGTGCCAGCAGCCTCATAGCGGGAGGGGCAGATACGCAGTATTTT.

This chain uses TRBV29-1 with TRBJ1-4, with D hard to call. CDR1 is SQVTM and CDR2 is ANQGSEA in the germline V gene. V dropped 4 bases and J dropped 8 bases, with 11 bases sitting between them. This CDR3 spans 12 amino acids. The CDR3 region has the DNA TGCAGCGTTGGCGAAGGGAGGGAAAAACTGTTTTTT. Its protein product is CSVGEGREKLFF.

CDR3 residues: CASSPSQGTNYGYTF. The CDR3 DNA follows: TGTGCCAGCAGTCCCTCACAGGGTACTAACTATGGCTACACCTTC. This chain uses TRBV6-1 with TRBJ1-2; tentatively, D is TRBD1 (6 bases). CDR3 size: 15 residues. Trimming took off 5 bases at V and 0 bases at J, with 13 bases between the two ends. Germline assignment: CDR1 MNHNS and CDR2 SASEGT.

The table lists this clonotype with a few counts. For the CDR3, the DNA is TGCGCCAGCAGCTTACAGGGGGCGCGGGATACGCAGTATTTT. Translation: CASSLQGARDTQYF. The V gene is TRBV5-1, the J gene TRBJ2-3; 9 bases line up with TRBD1. Trimming removed 2 bases from V and 6 bases from J; junction bases left unmatched: 4. Germline loops: CDR1 SGHRS, CDR2 YFSETQ. The CDR3 loop spans 14 amino acids.

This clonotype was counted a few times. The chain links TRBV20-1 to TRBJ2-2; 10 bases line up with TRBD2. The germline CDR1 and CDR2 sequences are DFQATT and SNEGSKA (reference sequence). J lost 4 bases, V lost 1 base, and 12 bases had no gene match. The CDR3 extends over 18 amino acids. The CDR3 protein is CSARVTLAGQMGTGELFF. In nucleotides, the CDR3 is TGCAGTGCTAGAGTAACACTAGCGGGACAAATGGGCACCGGGGAGCTGTTTTTT.

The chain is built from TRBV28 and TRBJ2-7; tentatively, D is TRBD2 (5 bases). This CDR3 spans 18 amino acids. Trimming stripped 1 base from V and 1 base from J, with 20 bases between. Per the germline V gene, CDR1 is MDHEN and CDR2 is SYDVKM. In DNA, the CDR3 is TGTGCCAGCAGTTTATTTGGGCGGGTTGGGTCGGCGTCCTACGAGCAGTACTTC. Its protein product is CASSLFGRVGSASYEQYF.

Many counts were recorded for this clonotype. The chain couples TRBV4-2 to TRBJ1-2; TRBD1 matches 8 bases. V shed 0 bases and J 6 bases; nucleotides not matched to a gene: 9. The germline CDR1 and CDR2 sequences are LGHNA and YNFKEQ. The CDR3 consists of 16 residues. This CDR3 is CASSQDGAGGLDGYTF. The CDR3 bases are TGTGCCAGCAGCCAAGATGGGGCAGGGGGCCTAGATGGCTACACCTTC.

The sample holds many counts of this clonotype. The CDR3: CASSLGDGMNTEAFF. CDR3 in DNA: TGTGCCAGCTCACTAGGGGACGGAATGAACACTGAAGCTTTCTTT. J is TRBJ1-1 and V is TRBV18, with a tentative D call TRBD1 (5 bases). V lost 4 bases and J 0 bases, leaving 12 bases between the germline ends. Germline loops: CDR1 KGHSH, CDR2 LQKENI. The CDR3 consists of 15 residues.

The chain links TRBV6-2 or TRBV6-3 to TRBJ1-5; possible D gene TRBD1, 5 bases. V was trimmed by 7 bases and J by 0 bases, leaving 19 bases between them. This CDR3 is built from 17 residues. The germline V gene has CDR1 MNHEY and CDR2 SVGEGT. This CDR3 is CASTLGLGLYSNQPQHF. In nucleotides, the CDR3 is TGTGCCAGCACCCTGGGACTGGGATTATATAGCAATCAGCCCCAGCATTTT.

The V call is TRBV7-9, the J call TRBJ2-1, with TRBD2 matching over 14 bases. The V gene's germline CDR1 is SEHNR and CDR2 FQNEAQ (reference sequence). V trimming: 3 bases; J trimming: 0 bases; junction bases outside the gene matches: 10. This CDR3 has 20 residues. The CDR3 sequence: CASSLDPRLAGGSSYNEQFF. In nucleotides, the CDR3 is TGTGCCAGCAGCTTGGACCCCCGACTAGCGGGAGGGAGCTCCTACAATGAGCAGTTCTTC. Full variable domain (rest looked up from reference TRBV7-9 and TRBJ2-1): DTGVSQNPRHKITKRGQNVTFRCDPISEHNRLYWYRQTLGQGPEFLTYFQNEAQLEKSRLLSDRFSAERPKGSFSTLEIQRTEQGDSAMYLCASSLDPRLAGGSSYNEQFFGPGTRLTVL.

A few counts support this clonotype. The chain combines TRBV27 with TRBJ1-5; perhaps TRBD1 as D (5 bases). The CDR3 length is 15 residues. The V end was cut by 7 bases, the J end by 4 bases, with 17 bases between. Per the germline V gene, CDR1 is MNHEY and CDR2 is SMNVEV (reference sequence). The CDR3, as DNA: TGTGCCAGCAACGCGGGGGGTACGGCAAATCAGCCCCAGCATTTT. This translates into CASNAGGTANQPQHF.

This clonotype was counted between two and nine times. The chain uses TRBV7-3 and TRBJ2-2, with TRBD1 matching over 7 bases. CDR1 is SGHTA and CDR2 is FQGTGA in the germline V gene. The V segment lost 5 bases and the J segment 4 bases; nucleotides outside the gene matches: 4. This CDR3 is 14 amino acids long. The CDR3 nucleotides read TGTGCCAGCAGCAGACAGGGTGGCACCGGGGAGCTGTTTTTT. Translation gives CASSRQGGTGELFF.

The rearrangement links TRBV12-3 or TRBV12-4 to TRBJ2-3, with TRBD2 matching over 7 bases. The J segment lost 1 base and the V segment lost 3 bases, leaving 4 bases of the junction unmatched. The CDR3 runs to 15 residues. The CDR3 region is CASSLRGGRTDTQYF. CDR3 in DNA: TGTGCCAGCAGTTTGCGCGGGGGACGCACAGATACGCAGTATTTT.

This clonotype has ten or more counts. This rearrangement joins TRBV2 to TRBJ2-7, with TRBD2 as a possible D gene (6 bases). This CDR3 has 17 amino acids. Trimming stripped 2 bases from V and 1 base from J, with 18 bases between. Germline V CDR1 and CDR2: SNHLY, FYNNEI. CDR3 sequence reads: CASSEYVWGRESYEQYF. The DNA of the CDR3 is TGTGCCAGCAGTGAATACGTTTGGGGACGGGAGTCCTACGAGCAGTACTTC.

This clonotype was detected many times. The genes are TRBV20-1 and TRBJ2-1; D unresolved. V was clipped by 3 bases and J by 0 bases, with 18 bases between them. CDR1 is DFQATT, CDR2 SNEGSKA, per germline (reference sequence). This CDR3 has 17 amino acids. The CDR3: CSASPEPAASSYNEQFF. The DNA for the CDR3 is TGCAGTGCTAGTCCCGAGCCCGCGGCTAGCTCCTACAATGAGCAGTTCTTC.

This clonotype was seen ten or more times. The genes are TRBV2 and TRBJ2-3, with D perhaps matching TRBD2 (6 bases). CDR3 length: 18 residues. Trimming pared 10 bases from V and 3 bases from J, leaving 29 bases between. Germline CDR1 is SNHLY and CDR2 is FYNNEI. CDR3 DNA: TGTGCCACCGTCGCCCCGGGTCAGACTAGACGAAGGACAGATACGCAGTATTTT. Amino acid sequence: CATVAPGQTRRRTDTQYF.

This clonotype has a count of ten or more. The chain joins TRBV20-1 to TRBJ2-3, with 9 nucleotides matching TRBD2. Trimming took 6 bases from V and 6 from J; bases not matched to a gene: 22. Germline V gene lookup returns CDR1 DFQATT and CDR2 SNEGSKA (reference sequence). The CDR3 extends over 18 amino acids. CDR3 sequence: CSAPRVLAGAGFIDTQYF. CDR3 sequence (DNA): TGCAGTGCCCCCCGGGTATTAGCGGGGGCGGGGTTTATCGATACGCAGTATTTT.

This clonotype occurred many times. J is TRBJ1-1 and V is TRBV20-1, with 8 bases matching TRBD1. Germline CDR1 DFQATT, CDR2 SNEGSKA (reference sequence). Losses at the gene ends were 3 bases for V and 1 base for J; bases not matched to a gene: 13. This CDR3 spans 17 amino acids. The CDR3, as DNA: TGCAGTGCTAGTGGCCCCACGAGACAGGGGCAGAACACTGAAGCTTTCTTT. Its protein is CSASGPTRQGQNTEAFF.

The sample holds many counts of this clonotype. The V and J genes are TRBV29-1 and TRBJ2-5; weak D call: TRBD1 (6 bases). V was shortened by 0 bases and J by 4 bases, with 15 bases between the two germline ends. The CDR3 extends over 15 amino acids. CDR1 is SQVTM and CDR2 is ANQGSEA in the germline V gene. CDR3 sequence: CSVEDQGRQRETQYF. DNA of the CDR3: TGCAGCGTTGAAGATCAGGGGAGACAGAGAGAGACCCAGTACTTC. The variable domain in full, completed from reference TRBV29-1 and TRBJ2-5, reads SAVISQKPSRDICQRGTSLTIQCQVDSQVTMMFWYRQQPGQSLTLIATANQGSEATYESGFVIDKFPISRPNLTFSTLTVSNMSPEDSSIYLCSVEDQGRQRETQYFGPGTRLLVL.

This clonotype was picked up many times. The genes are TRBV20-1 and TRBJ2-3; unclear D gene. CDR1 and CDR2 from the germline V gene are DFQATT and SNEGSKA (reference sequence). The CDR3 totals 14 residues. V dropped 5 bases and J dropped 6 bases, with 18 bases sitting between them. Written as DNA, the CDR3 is TGCAGTGCTCACATGGCTACCACGTTGGATACGCAGTATTTT. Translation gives CSAHMATTLDTQYF.

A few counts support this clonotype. The CDR3 is CASHQTLTSGSADTQYF. Here the CDR3 DNA reads TGTGCCTCTCACCAGACCCTGACTAGCGGGAGTGCCGATACGCAGTATTTT. The rearrangement joins TRBV2 to TRBJ2-3; 12 bases fit TRBD2. The CDR3 loop spans 17 amino acids. The junction had 18 bases not matched to a gene; V was cut back by 11 bases and J by 6 bases. Germline CDR1 SNHLY, CDR2 FYNNEI.

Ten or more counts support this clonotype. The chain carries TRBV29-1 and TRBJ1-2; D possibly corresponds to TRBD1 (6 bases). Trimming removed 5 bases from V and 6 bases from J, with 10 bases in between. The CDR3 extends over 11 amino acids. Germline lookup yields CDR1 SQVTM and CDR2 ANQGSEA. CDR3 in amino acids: CSVQYRDGYTF. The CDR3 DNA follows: TGCAGCGTTCAATACAGGGATGGCTACACCTTC.

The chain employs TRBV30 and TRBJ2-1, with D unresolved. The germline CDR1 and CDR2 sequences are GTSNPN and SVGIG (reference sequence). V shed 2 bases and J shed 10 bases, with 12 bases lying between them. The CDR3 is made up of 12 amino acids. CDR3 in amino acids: CAWSPTRREQFF. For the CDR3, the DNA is TGTGCCTGGAGTCCAACGCGGCGGGAGCAGTTCTTC.

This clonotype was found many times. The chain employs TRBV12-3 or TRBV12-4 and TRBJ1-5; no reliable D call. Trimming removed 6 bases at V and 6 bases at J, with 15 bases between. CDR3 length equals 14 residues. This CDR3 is CASRLAASGQPQHF. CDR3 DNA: TGTGCCAGCAGACTGGCGGCGTCGGGTCAGCCCCAGCATTTT.

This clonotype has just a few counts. The CDR3 bases are TGTGCCAGCAGCCAAATGACGGATACGCAGTATTTT. Translating it yields CASSQMTDTQYF. The V call is TRBV7-6, the J call TRBJ2-3; D is undetermined. Deletions cut 5 bases from V and 6 bases from J, with 9 bases between. The CDR3 spans 12 residues. Germline V CDR1 and CDR2: SGHVS, FNYEAQ. Variable domain in full (rest from reference TRBV7-6 and TRBJ2-3): GAGVSQSPRYKVTKRGQDVALRCDPISGHVSLYWYRQALGQGPEFLTYFNYEAQQDKSGLPNDRFSAERPEGSISTLTIQRTEQRDSAMYRCASSQMTDTQYFGPGTRLTVL.

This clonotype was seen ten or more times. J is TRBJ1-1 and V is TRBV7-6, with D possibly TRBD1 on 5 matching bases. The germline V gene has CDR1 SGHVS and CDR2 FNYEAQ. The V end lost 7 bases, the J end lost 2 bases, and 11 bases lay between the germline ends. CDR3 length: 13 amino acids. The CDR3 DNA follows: TGTGCCAGCAAACCGGGACCCAACACTGAAGCTTTCTTT. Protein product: CASKPGPNTEAFF.